This T cell receptor (beta chain) was documented in a study of control samples from healthy donors and cancer patients. Germline CDR1 reads SGHKS; CDR2 reads YYEKEE (reference sequence). Trimming pared 4 bases from V and 1 base from J, leaving 17 bases between. This CDR3 spans 16 amino acids. Libraries were prepared by immunoSEQ multiplex PCR; TCRdb keeps only in-frame clonotypes and omits some of them. The table lists approximately 160,000 clones, approximately 94% of them singletons. The TCR comes from a woman younger than 30 in good health. Sample: blood. The V gene is TRBV5-5, the J gene TRBJ2-5; D is tentatively TRBD1 or TRBD2 (5 bases each). The CDR3 protein is CASSDPRVGGQETQYF. The CDR3 bases are TGTGCCAGCAGCGACCCCAGGGTTGGGGGCCAAGAGACCCAGTACTTC.